This TCR beta chain was sequenced for a study of radiotherapy plus CTLA-4 blockade in lung cancer. Whole-study context: Patients showed objective responses in 18% of cases and disease control in under 35%.

The data were produced by immunoSEQ multiplex PCR, yet TCRdb's version contains in-frame clones alone and is incomplete. The repertoire holds 40,000 or so clones, with 86% as singletons. CDR1 LNHDA and CDR2 SQIVND come from the germline V gene (reference sequence). The CDR3 contains 12 residues. Between the trimmed V and J ends, which lost 5 bases and 3 bases, there was a span of 8 bases. This sequence originates from a human donor with non-small cell lung cancer whose response to radiotherapy plus ipilimumab could not be evaluated. The rearrangement joins TRBV19 to TRBJ2-7, with D possibly matching TRBD1 (5 bases). The specimen comprised peripheral blood, sampled from a patient treated with radiotherapy plus ipilimumab. CDR3 sequence (DNA): TGTGCCAGTAGTCCGGACAACTACGAGCAGTACTTC. Amino acid sequence: CASSPDNYEQYF.